The clone carrying this T cell receptor beta chain was found many times. The antigen remains unidentified. This sample was taken from a study of CD8 T cells in ankylosing spondylitis. Scientists made TCR beta libraries using quantitative 5'-RACE with molecular barcodes. TCRdb reanalysed the 5' RACE reads using MiXCR and keeps one entry per CDR3 protein. The sample lists 200,000 to 300,000 distinct CDR3 sequences, 8% to 10% occurring once. CDR3 length: 18 residues. The germline gives CDR1 SGHDT, CDR2 YYEEEE. Trimming cost V 4 bases and J 0 bases, with 19 bases left between them. Findings and caveats of the study: Clones tied to disease were said to be significantly enriched in matched ankylosing spondylitis synovial fluid. As for the disease-linked clones, they showed a CD8+ phenotype and occurred at relatively low frequencies in peripheral blood.

The TCR was taken from a female donor with ankylosing spondylitis or in good health (not recorded which). The chain recombines TRBV5-6 with TRBJ2-2; D may match TRBD1 or TRBD2 (5 bases each). Sequences were obtained from blood, either unsorted or a sorted T cell fraction (not recorded which). CDR3 in amino acids: CASSPTPWDGSNTGELFF. In DNA, the CDR3 is TGTGCCAGCAGCCCGACCCCATGGGACGGCTCGAACACCGGGGAGCTGTTTTTT.